This T cell receptor beta chain appears in the sequencing data of a study of blood T cells in healthy people across ages. A J-beta primer mix and a sample-barcoded 5' primer were used in a second PCR of roughly 7 to 12 cycles. TCRdb independently ran MiXCR on the 5' RACE reads; one entry per CDR3 protein. The table has 600,000 to 1,000,000 distinct CDR3 sequences, 55% to 75% seen once. Collection of 9 to 10 milliliters of peripheral blood was performed for each donor. The extraction recovered at least 5 micrograms of total RNA per sample. Germline values: CDR1 MDHEN, CDR2 SYDVKM. CDR3 size: 14 residues. V was pared by 4 bases and J by 4 bases, with 6 bases of the junction left unmatched.

The receptor was derived from a young man in good health. The chain recombines TRBV28 with TRBJ1-1, with 7 bases lining up with TRBD1. Material for sequencing was blood. The CDR3 DNA sequence: TGTGCCAGCAGTTCCCCGGGACAGAGCACTGAAGCTTTCTTT. Translation: CASSSPGQSTEAFF.